The rows below give T cell receptor beta chains drawn from one sample of a study of OX40 agonist ivuxolimab in advanced cancers. Repertoires were generated with immunoSEQ multiplex PCR, while TCRdb's copy carries only in-frame clones and drops some. In the table there are around 110,000 clones, approximately 90% of which are singletons. The sample in question was CD4+ or CD8+ T cells sorted from blood, obtained in a trial of the OX40 agonist ivuxolimab. Receptors were obtained from an adult with an advanced solid tumor such as melanoma, head and neck, liver or kidney cancer. The CDR3 runs from the conserved cysteine through the conserved F or W. The order of the fields is clone size, J gene, D gene, V gene, CDR3 DNA, CDR3 protein. D genes are given only for firm matches. For some rows the clone size is stated as once, few or many, or as a class when expanded; others skip it.

clone size: .
J gene: TRBJ2-7
D gene: TRBD1
V gene: TRBV14
CDR3 DNA: TGTGCCAGCAGGGGGACAGGGAAAAGCGAGCAGTACTTC
CDR3 protein: CASRGTGKSEQYF

clone size: .
J gene: TRBJ2-7
D gene: TRBD1
V gene: TRBV18
CDR3 DNA: TGTGCCAGCTCACCCCCCGGGACAGGGCCCGGCGAGCAGTACTTC
CDR3 protein: CASSPPGTGPGEQYF

clone size: .
J gene: TRBJ1-5
D gene: TRBD1
V gene: TRBV28
CDR3 DNA: TGTGCCAGCAGTCCCCGCACAGGGGACAATCAGCCCCAGCATTTT
CDR3 protein: CASSPRTGDNQPQHF

clone size: .
J gene: TRBJ2-2
D gene: .
V gene: TRBV5-1
CDR3 DNA: TGCGCCAGCAGCTTTAGCACCGGGGAGCTGTTTTTT
CDR3 protein: CASSFSTGELFF

clone size: few
J gene: TRBJ1-5
D gene: .
V gene: TRBV18
CDR3 DNA: TGTGCCAGCTCACCAGGTCAGGATCAGCCCCAGCATTTT
CDR3 protein: CASSPGQDQPQHF

clone size: .
J gene: TRBJ2-3
D gene: TRBD1
V gene: TRBV4-3
CDR3 DNA: TGCGCCAGCAGCCACCGGGACAGGCACGTGGATACGCAGTATTTT
CDR3 protein: CASSHRDRHVDTQYF

clone size: .
J gene: TRBJ1-6
D gene: .
V gene: TRBV13
CDR3 DNA: TGTGCCAGCAGCTTATCCCCATCACCCCTCCACTTT
CDR3 protein: CASSLSPSPLHF

clone size: .
J gene: TRBJ2-1
D gene: TRBD1
V gene: TRBV2
CDR3 DNA: TGTGCCAGGGCCTCCGGGACAGGGTTGGATGAGCAGTTCTTC
CDR3 protein: CARASGTGLDEQFF

clone size: .
J gene: TRBJ1-1
D gene: TRBD1
V gene: TRBV7-2
CDR3 DNA: TGTGCCAGCAGCATAAAACAGGGGGCAGGCACTGAAGCTTTCTTT
CDR3 protein: CASSIKQGAGTEAFF

clone size: .
J gene: TRBJ2-7
D gene: .
V gene: TRBV5-1
CDR3 DNA: TGCGCCAGCAGCTACCTGGCGGACCCTTCCTACGAGCAGTACTTC
CDR3 protein: CASSYLADPSYEQYF

clone size: .
J gene: TRBJ2-1
D gene: .
V gene: TRBV5-1
CDR3 DNA: TGCGCCAGCAGCTTCGACCCGACCGGGGGTGAGCAGTTCTTC
CDR3 protein: CASSFDPTGGEQFF

clone size: .
J gene: TRBJ2-7
D gene: TRBD1
V gene: TRBV5-4
CDR3 DNA: TGTGCCAGCAGCTCTCTCGCTTATATCGGGACAGGGGGCAACGAGCAGTACTTC
CDR3 protein: CASSSLAYIGTGGNEQYF

clone size: .
J gene: TRBJ2-7
D gene: .
V gene: TRBV7-2
CDR3 DNA: TGTGCCAGCAGCCCCCTAACGGGTTCCTACGAGCAGTACTTC
CDR3 protein: CASSPLTGSYEQYF

clone size: .
J gene: TRBJ1-4
D gene: .
V gene: TRBV7-9
CDR3 DNA: TGTGCCAGCAGCTTAGAGGCTGATCTAAATGAAAAACTGTTTTTT
CDR3 protein: CASSLEADLNEKLFF

clone size: few
J gene: TRBJ1-3
D gene: .
V gene: TRBV6-5
CDR3 DNA: TGTGCCAGCAGTTACGGGCAGCTCCTCTCTGGAAACACCATATATTTT
CDR3 protein: CASSYGQLLSGNTIYF

clone size: .
J gene: TRBJ2-7
D gene: TRBD2
V gene: TRBV19
CDR3 DNA: TGTGCCAGTAGTATAGATAGGCTAGCGGGAGCCTACGAGCAGTACTTC
CDR3 protein: CASSIDRLAGAYEQYF

clone size: .
J gene: TRBJ1-1
D gene: TRBD1
V gene: TRBV19
CDR3 DNA: TGTGCCAGTAGCCTTTTACAGGGGGCACTAGACACTGAAGCTTTCTTT
CDR3 protein: CASSLLQGALDTEAFF

clone size: once
J gene: TRBJ2-7
D gene: .
V gene: TRBV5-6
CDR3 DNA: TGTGCCAGCAGCTTGGCCAGCGGCTACGAGCAGTACTTC
CDR3 protein: CASSLASGYEQYF

clone size: .
J gene: TRBJ2-7
D gene: .
V gene: TRBV27
CDR3 DNA: TGTGCCAGCAGTTTATCGATTATGACAGCCTACGAGCAGTACTTC
CDR3 protein: CASSLSIMTAYEQYF

clone size: .
J gene: TRBJ1-5
D gene: TRBD1
V gene: TRBV5-5
CDR3 DNA: TGTGCCAGCAGCGCTACACAGGGGGCGCCGGGCAATCAGCCCCAGCATTTT
CDR3 protein: CASSATQGAPGNQPQHF

clone size: .
J gene: TRBJ2-7
D gene: .
V gene: TRBV5-4
CDR3 DNA: TGTGCCAGCAGCTTGAGCCCTAGCTCCTACGAGCAGTACTTC
CDR3 protein: CASSLSPSSYEQYF

clone size: .
J gene: TRBJ2-7
D gene: .
V gene: TRBV6-5
CDR3 DNA: TGTGCCAGCAGTTATACGACAAACTACGAGCAGTACTTC
CDR3 protein: CASSYTTNYEQYF

clone size: .
J gene: TRBJ2-7
D gene: TRBD2
V gene: TRBV5-4
CDR3 DNA: TGTGCCAGCAGCCACACTAGCGGGATACCAAGGCCTAACGAGCAGTACTTC
CDR3 protein: CASSHTSGIPRPNEQYF

clone size: .
J gene: TRBJ1-2
D gene: TRBD1
V gene: TRBV9
CDR3 DNA: TGTGCCAGCAGCCAAACAGGGGGGAACTATGGCTACACCTTC
CDR3 protein: CASSQTGGNYGYTF

clone size: .
J gene: TRBJ1-2
D gene: .
V gene: TRBV27
CDR3 DNA: TGTGCCAGCAGTTTCTCGACAGTGAACACAGGCTATGGCTACACCTTC
CDR3 protein: CASSFSTVNTGYGYTF

clone size: .
J gene: TRBJ2-1
D gene: .
V gene: TRBV5-4
CDR3 DNA: TGTGCCAGCAGCCGGGGCCGGGTGGAGGGGGAGCAGTTCTTC
CDR3 protein: CASSRGRVEGEQFF

clone size: .
J gene: TRBJ2-5
D gene: TRBD1
V gene: TRBV11-2
CDR3 DNA: TGTGCCAGCAGCAACAACAGGGGGCAGCAAGAGACCCAGTACTTC
CDR3 protein: CASSNNRGQQETQYF

clone size: .
J gene: TRBJ1-4
D gene: TRBD1
V gene: TRBV25-1
CDR3 DNA: TGTGCCAGCAGAGGGGGCAGGGATTTCGAAAAACTGTTTTTT
CDR3 protein: CASRGGRDFEKLFF

clone size: few
J gene: TRBJ1-5
D gene: .
V gene: TRBV19
CDR3 DNA: TGTGCCAGTACCACGGGAGGGGCCGCCTATGGCAATCAGCCCCAGCATTTT
CDR3 protein: CASTTGGAAYGNQPQHF

clone size: .
J gene: TRBJ2-2
D gene: TRBD1
V gene: TRBV5-4
CDR3 DNA: TGTGCCAGCAGCCCATCACAGGGGGCCGCCGGGGAGCTGTTTTTT
CDR3 protein: CASSPSQGAAGELFF

clone size: .
J gene: TRBJ1-1
D gene: .
V gene: TRBV5-6
CDR3 DNA: TGTGCCAGCAGCTTGGTAGGACGGCTGAACACTGAAGCTTTCTTT
CDR3 protein: CASSLVGRLNTEAFF

clone size: .
J gene: TRBJ1-4
D gene: .
V gene: TRBV6-5
CDR3 DNA: TGTGCCAGCAGTTACGCGGCAGCTAATGAAAAACTGTTTTTT
CDR3 protein: CASSYAAANEKLFF

clone size: few
J gene: TRBJ1-2
D gene: TRBD1
V gene: TRBV27
CDR3 DNA: TGTGCCAGCAGACCGGGACAGGGTTTTTTGTATGGCTACACCTTC
CDR3 protein: CASRPGQGFLYGYTF

clone size: few
J gene: TRBJ1-1
D gene: .
V gene: TRBV6-1
CDR3 DNA: TGTGCCAGCGAGGATAAGAGGGGGAACACTGAAGCTTTCTTT
CDR3 protein: CASEDKRGNTEAFF

clone size: .
J gene: TRBJ2-7
D gene: .
V gene: TRBV7-9
CDR3 DNA: TGTGCCAGCAGACGCGTATCGGGAAGTGAGCAGTACTTC
CDR3 protein: CASRRVSGSEQYF

clone size: few
J gene: TRBJ2-7
D gene: TRBD1
V gene: TRBV28
CDR3 DNA: TGTGCCAGCGGGGAAATCGGACAGGGGAGCTCCTACGAGCAGTACTTC
CDR3 protein: CASGEIGQGSSYEQYF

clone size: .
J gene: TRBJ2-7
D gene: TRBD2
V gene: TRBV4-3
CDR3 DNA: TGCGCCAGCAGCCAAGAATCAGCGGGAGATCTCCAGCAGTACTTC
CDR3 protein: CASSQESAGDLQQYF

clone size: .
J gene: TRBJ2-7
D gene: TRBD2
V gene: TRBV7-9
CDR3 DNA: TGTGCCAGCAGCGCGACTAGCTGGTACGAGCAGTACTTC
CDR3 protein: CASSATSWYEQYF

clone size: .
J gene: TRBJ1-5
D gene: .
V gene: TRBV19
CDR3 DNA: TGTGCCAGTAACATTAAAAGGGCAGGGAATAGTAATCAGCCCCAGCATTTT
CDR3 protein: CASNIKRAGNSNQPQHF

clone size: .
J gene: TRBJ2-7
D gene: .
V gene: TRBV21-1
CDR3 DNA: TGTGCCAGCAGCAAAAGCGGGGGACTAGCCGGGACGACCTACGAGCAGTACTTC
CDR3 protein: CASSKSGGLAGTTYEQYF